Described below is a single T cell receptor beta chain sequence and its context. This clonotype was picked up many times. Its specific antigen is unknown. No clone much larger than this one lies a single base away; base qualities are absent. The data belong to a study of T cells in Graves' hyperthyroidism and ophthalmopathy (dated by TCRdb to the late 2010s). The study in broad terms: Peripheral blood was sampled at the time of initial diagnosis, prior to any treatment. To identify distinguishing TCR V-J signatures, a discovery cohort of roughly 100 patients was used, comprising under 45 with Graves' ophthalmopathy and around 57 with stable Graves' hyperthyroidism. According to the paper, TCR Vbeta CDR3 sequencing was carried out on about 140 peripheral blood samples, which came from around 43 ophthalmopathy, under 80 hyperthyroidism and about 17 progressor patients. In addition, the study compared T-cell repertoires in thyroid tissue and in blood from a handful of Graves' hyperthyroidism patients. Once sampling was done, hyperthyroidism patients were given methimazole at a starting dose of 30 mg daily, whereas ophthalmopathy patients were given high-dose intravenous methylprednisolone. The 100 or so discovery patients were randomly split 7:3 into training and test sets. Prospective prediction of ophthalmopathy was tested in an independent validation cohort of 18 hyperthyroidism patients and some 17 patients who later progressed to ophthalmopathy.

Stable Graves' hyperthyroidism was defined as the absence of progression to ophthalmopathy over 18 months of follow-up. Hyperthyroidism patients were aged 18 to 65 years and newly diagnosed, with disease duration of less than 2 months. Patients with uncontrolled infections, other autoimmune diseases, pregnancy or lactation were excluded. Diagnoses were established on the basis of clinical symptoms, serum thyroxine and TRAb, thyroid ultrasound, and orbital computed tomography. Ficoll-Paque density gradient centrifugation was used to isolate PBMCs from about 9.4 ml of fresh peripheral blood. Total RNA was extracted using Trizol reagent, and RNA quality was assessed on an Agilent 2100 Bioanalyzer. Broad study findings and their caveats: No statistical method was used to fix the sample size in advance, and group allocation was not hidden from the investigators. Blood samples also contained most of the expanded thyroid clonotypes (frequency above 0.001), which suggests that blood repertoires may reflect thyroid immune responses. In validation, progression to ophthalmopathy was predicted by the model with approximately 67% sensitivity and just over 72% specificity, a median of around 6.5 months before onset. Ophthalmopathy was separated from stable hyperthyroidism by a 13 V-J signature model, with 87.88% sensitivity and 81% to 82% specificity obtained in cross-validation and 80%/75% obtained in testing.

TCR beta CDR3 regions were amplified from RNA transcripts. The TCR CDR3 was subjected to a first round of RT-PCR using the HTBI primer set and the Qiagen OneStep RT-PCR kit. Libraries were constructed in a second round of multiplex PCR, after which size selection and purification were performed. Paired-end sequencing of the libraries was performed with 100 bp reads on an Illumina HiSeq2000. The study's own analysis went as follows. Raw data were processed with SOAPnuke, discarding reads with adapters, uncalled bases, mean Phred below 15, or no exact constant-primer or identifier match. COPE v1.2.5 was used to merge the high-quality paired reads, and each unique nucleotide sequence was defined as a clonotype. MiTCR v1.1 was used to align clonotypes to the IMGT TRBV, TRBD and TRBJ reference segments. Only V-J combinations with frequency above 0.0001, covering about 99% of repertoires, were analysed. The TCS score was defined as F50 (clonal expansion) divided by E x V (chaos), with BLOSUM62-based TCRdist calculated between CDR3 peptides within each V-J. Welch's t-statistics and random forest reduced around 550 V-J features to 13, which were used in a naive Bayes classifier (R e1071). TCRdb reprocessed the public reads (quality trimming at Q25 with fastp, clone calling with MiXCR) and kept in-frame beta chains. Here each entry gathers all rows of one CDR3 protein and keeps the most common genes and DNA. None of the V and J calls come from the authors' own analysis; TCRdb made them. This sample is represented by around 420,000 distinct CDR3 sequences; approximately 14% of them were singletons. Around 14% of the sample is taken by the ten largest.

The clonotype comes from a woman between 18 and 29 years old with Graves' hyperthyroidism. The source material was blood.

In nucleotide form, the sequence is TGTGCCAGCAGAACGCTAGCGGGGAGCACAGATACGCAGTATTTT. Protein translation: CASRTLAGSTDTQYF. The rearranged chain carries TRBV12-3 or TRBV12-4 and TRBJ2-3; TRBD2 lines up with 9 middle nucleotides. Spanning cysteine to phenylalanine, the CDR3 consists of 15 amino acids. Just the 45-base CDR3 DNA is kept, in frame starting at base 1. V is cut back by 6 bases and J by 0 bases, with 4 bases in the junction unmatched.